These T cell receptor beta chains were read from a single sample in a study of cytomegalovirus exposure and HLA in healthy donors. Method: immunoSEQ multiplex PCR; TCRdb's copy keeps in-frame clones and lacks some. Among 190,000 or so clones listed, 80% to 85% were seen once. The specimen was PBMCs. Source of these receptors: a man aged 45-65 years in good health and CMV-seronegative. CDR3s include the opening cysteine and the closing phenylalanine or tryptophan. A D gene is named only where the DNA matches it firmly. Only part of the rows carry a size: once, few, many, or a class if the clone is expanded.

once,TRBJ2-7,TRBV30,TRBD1,TGTGCCTGGAGTACAGGACAGGGGTCCTACGAGCAGTACTTC,CAWSTGQGSYEQYF
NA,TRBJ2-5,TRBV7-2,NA,TGTGCCAGCACCGAAGGGAGTCCTCAAGAGACCCAGTACTTC,CASTEGSPQETQYF
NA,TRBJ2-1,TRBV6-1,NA,TGTGCCAGCTACCTGACGACGGGGGTGGATGAGCAGTTCTTC,CASYLTTGVDEQFF
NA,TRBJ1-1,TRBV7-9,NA,TGTGCCAGCAGCTTAGTGGGGGCCACTGAAGCTTTCTTT,CASSLVGATEAFF
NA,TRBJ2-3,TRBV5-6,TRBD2,TGTGCCAGCAGCTTGGACCGGGTATGGCGGGGGTCCTATACGCAGTATTTT,CASSLDRVWRGSYTQYF
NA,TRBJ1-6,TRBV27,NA,TGTGCCAGCAGTTTGCGGGTCGGGGGGTTGGCGGGAAATTCACCCCTCCACTTT,CASSLRVGGLAGNSPLHF
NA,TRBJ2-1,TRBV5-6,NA,TGTGCCAGCAGCTCCACAGGGATGTACAATGAGCAGTTCTTC,CASSSTGMYNEQFF
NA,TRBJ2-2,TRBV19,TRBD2,TGTGCCAGTACCCTAGAGGGGCCCGCAGCGGGAGGGCGTGTCGGGGAGCTGTTTTTT,CASTLEGPAAGGRVGELFF
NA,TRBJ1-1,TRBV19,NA,TGTGCCAGTAGCCCGGTGGACAGGAACACTGAAGCTTTCTTT,CASSPVDRNTEAFF
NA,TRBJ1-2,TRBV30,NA,TGTGCCTGGAGTCCAACTAAGGTAACCGATGGCTACACCTTC,CAWSPTKVTDGYTF
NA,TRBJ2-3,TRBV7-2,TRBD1,TGTGCCAGCCCTTCCGACAGGGGCCCAGATACGCAGTATTTT,CASPSDRGPDTQYF
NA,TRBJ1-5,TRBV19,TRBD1,TGTGCCAGTAGTACCCTGACAGGGGGCAATCAGCCCCAGCATTTT,CASSTLTGGNQPQHF
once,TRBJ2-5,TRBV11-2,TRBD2,TGTGCCAGCAGCTTGTACAGCGGGGGGGGAGAAGAGACCCAGTACTTC,CASSLYSGGGEETQYF
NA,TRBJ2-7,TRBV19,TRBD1,TGTGCCAGACCGAGGACAGGGAATTACGAGCAGTACTTC,CARPRTGNYEQYF
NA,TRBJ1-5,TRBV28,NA,TGTGCCAGCAGTTGGGACACCAATCAGCCCCAGCATTTT,CASSWDTNQPQHF
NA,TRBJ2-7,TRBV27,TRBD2,TGTGCCAGCAGTTTTAGGCCGGGACTAGCGGGCCCGGGGGAGCAGTACTTC,CASSFRPGLAGPGEQYF
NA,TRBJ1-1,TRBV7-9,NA,TGTGCCAGCAGCCAGGGGACGGGGAACACTGAAGCTTTCTTT,CASSQGTGNTEAFF
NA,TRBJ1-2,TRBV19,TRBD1,TGTGCCAGTTCCTATTCCGGGACAGGGGAGTATGGCTACACCTTC,CASSYSGTGEYGYTF
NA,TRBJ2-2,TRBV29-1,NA,TGCAGCGCCAGGACTATTCGGACCAACACCGGGGAGCTGTTTTTT,CSARTIRTNTGELFF
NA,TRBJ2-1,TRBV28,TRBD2,TGTGCCAGCAGTTTGGTGGCGGGAGGGCCTCCTAGCTCCTACAATGAGCAGTTCTTC,CASSLVAGGPPSSYNEQFF
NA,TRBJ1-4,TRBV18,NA,TGTGCCAGCTCACCTGACACAGAGTATGCAACTAATGAAAAACTGTTTTTT,CASSPDTEYATNEKLFF
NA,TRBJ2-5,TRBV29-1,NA,TGCAGCGGTGAGGGGGGGGTAGGGACCCAGTACTTC,CSGEGGVGTQYF
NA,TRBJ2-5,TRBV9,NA,TGTGCCAGCAGCGTAGGCGGCCTCCAAGAGACCCAGTACTTC,CASSVGGLQETQYF
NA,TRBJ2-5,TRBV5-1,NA,TGCGCCAGCTCACCGGACTACCTGGAAGAGACCCAGTACTTC,CASSPDYLEETQYF
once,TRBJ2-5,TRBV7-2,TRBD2,TGTGCCAGCAGCTTAGAGTGGGCTAGCGGGGGTGGGGAGACCCAGTACTTC,CASSLEWASGGGETQYF
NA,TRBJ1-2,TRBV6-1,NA,TGTGCCAACGGTAACCAGGGGCTTAACTATGGCTACACCTTC,CANGNQGLNYGYTF